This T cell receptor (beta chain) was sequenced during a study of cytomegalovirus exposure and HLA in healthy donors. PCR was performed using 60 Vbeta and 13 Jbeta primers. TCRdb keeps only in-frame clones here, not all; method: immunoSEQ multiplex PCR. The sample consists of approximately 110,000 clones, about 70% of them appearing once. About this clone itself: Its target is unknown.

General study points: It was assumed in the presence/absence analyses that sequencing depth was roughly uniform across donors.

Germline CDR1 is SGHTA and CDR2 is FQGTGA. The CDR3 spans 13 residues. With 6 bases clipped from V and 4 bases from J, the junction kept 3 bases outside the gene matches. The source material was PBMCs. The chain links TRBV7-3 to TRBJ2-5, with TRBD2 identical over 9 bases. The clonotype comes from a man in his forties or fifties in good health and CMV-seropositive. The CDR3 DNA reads TGTGCCAGCAGTCGCGGGAGGGGAGAGACCCAGTACTTC. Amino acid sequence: CASSRGRGETQYF.